This TCR beta chain was profiled in a study of regulatory T cells in long-lasting Graves disease. This clonotype was counted once. Its matching antigen is unknown. The authors built TCR beta libraries using iRepertoire HTBI primers and Arm-PCR of CDR3 regions. TCRdb reprocessed the multiplex PCR reads via MiXCR and lists one record per CDR3 protein. The sample records hundreds of thousands of distinct CDR3 sequences, about 16% being singletons. Germline lookup yields CDR1 LGHNA and CDR2 YNFKEQ. The V and J ends lost 1 base and 0 bases respectively, with 9 bases between them. The CDR3 has 16 amino acids. The sample's time point: newly diagnosed GD, antithyroid drugs for less than 3 months. There was RNA extracted from PBMCs, and the TCR library was made from it. Guidelines of the American Thyroid Association were used to diagnose Graves' disease. Study results and caveats: TRBV28, TRBJ1-2 and TRBJ2-5 emerged as the favored segments in persistent disease. TCR diversity was lower in persistent Graves' patients than in newly diagnosed ones.

These data were likewise used in another study, on T cells in Graves' hyperthyroidism and ophthalmopathy. This second study notes: Blood held most thyroid clonotypes expanded above 0.001 frequency.

This receptor was taken from a man younger than 35 with Graves disease. The genes are TRBV4-2 and TRBJ2-2, with a possible D match to TRBD2 (6 bases). The sequencing used peripheral blood mononuclear cells (PBMCs), collected at new diagnosis, from a patient treated with antithyroid drugs. The CDR3 DNA reads TGTGCCAGCAGCCAAGTGGGCGGGACGAACACCGGGGAGCTGTTTTTT. It translates to CASSQVGGTNTGELFF.